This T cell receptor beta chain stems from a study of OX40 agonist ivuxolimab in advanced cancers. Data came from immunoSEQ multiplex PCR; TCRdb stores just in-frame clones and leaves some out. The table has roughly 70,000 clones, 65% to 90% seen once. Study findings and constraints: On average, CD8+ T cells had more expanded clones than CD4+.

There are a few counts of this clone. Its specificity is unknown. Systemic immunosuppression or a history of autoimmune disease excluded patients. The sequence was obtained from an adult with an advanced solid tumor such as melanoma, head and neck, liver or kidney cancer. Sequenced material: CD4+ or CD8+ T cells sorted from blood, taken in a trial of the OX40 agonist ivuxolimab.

The CDR3 sequence: CASSPSAGVVNRVQHF. As DNA, the CDR3 is TGTGCCAGTAGCCCGTCGGCGGGGGTTGTTAATCGTGTCCAGCATTTT. The V gene is TRBV19, the J gene TRBJ1-5, with D perhaps matching TRBD1 (5 bases). V lost 6 bases and J 12 bases, leaving 27 bases between the germline ends. The CDR3 consists of 16 residues. Germline-derived CDR1 and CDR2 are LNHDA and SQIVND (reference sequence).